The clone carrying this TCR beta chain was counted only a few times. Antigen: not known. Its ends do not fully match the called genes, so a read error is possible. The data derive from a study of Graves' ophthalmopathy and Graves' hyperthyroidism. For the study at large: Peripheral blood sampling preceded any treatment and occurred at initial diagnosis. Broader study findings: Detection in blood was also observed for most expanded thyroid clonotypes above 0.001 frequency.

The length of the CDR3 is 12 residues. Germline V gene data show CDR1 as SGHDT and CDR2 as YYEEEE. Amplified material comprised TCR beta CDR3 regions derived from RNA transcripts. RT-PCR in the first round used HTBI primers; a second-round multiplex PCR followed. TCRdb ran MiXCR on the multiplex PCR reads and lists one entry per CDR3 protein. The sample records approximately 700,000 distinct CDR3 sequences, approximately 39% being singletons. All donors with ophthalmopathy were recorded as having moderate-to-severe activity, CAS ≥3, NOSPECS ≥4 and a duration under 3 months. Patients were left out if they had other autoimmune diseases, uncontrolled infections, pregnancy or lactation.

Sequences were obtained from peripheral blood. This chain links TRBV5-6 with TRBJ1-1, with unresolved D. The TCR comes from an adult man with Graves' ophthalmopathy. CDR3 sequence (DNA): TGTGCCAGCAGCTTGTGGAACAGTGAAGCTTTCTTT. Translation: CASSLWNSEAFF.